This entry lists 22 T cell receptor beta chains sequenced from one sample in a study of T cell responses to AZD1222 COVID-19 vaccine. Here immunoSEQ multiplex PCR was the method, and the copy in TCRdb shows in-frame clones only, minus some. The top ten clones hold approximately 7.7% of a sample with roughly 200,000 clones, 80% to 90% of them seen once. The source was peripheral blood, collected on day 0 of AZD1222 vaccination. The receptors stem from an adult in good health.

The CDR3 sequence: CASSPGGVEAFF. The CDR3 coding sequence is TGTGCCAGCTCACCTGGGGGGGTTGAAGCTTTCTTT. The rearrangement joins TRBV18 to TRBJ1-1; D might be TRBD1 (5 bases). The V end lost 3 bases, the J end lost 7 bases, and 9 bases lay between the germline ends. This CDR3 is built from 12 residues. CDR1 and CDR2 from the germline V gene are KGHSH and LQKENI.

This clone came up a few times. The rearrangement joins TRBV6-1 to TRBJ1-1; D remains unclear. Germline V gene sequence: CDR1 MNHNS, CDR2 SASEGT. Trimming cost V 2 bases and J 1 base, with 8 bases left between them. The CDR3 totals 14 residues. The CDR3 DNA is TGTGCCAGCAGTGAAAACACGTGGAACACTGAAGCTTTCTTT. It codes for CASSENTWNTEAFF.

This chain joins TRBV7-2 and TRBJ1-1; D not certain. The V end lost 2 bases, the J end lost 0 bases, and 4 bases lay between the germline ends. The CDR3 is made up of 13 amino acids. CDR1 and CDR2 from the germline V gene are SGHTA and FQGNSA. For the CDR3, the DNA is TGTGCCAGCAGCTTATCAGTGAACACTGAAGCTTTCTTT. It yields the protein CASSLSVNTEAFF. The full variable domain, completed using reference TRBV7-2 and TRBJ1-1, is GAGVSQSPSNKVTEKGKDVELRCDPISGHTALYWYRQSLGQGLEFLIYFQGNSAPDKSGLPSDRFSAERTGGSVSTLTIQRTQQEDSAVYLCASSLSVNTEAFFGQGTRLTVV.

V is TRBV27 and J is TRBJ1-6; D remains ambiguous. The V gene's germline CDR1 is MNHEY and CDR2 SMNVEV (reference sequence). The V and J ends lost 8 bases and 0 bases respectively, with 11 bases between them. This CDR3 spans 15 amino acids. CDR3 loop: CASGEMSSYNSPLHF. As DNA, the CDR3 is TGTGCCAGCGGTGAGATGAGCTCCTATAATTCACCCCTCCACTTT.

The sample holds one count of this clone. V and J are TRBV28 and TRBJ2-2; D gene unclear. V gave up 3 bases and J gave up 3 bases, with 11 bases separating them. Germline assignment: CDR1 MDHEN and CDR2 SYDVKM. This CDR3 contains 15 residues. CDR3 sequence: CASSLNSYYTGELFF. CDR3 bases: TGTGCCAGCAGTTTGAACAGTTATTACACCGGGGAGCTGTTTTTT. Together with reference TRBV28 and TRBJ2-2, the CDR3 gives the full variable domain: DVKVTQSSRYLVKRTGEKVFLECVQDMDHENMFWYRQDPGLGLRLIYFSYDVKMKEKGDIPEGYSVSREKKERFSLILESASTNQTSMYLCASSLNSYYTGELFFGEGSRLTVL.

This clone was recorded a few times. The chain has TRBV5-1 and TRBJ2-7, with 9 positions matching TRBD1. V lost 0 bases, J lost 4 bases, and 11 bases stayed unmatched. Germline loops: CDR1 SGHRS, CDR2 YFSETQ. The CDR3 has 17 residues. CDR3 protein: CASSLAVAGQGFYEQYF. In DNA, the CDR3 is TGCGCCAGCAGCTTGGCGGTTGCGGGACAGGGCTTTTACGAGCAGTACTTC.

The V and J genes are TRBV27 and TRBJ2-1; D perhaps matches TRBD1 (5 bases). CDR3 length: 13 amino acids. V lost 6 bases to trimming and J lost 9 bases, with 15 bases between them. CDR1 is MNHEY and CDR2 is SMNVEV in the germline V gene (reference sequence). DNA for the CDR3: TGTGCCAGCAGAGGCCTGTCAGGGTTTGAGCAGTTCTTC. Its protein is CASRGLSGFEQFF.

This clone was detected once. The V call is TRBV7-2, the J call TRBJ1-1, with D maybe TRBD1 (5 bases). This CDR3 is 14 amino acids long. The V end lost 5 bases, the J end lost 4 bases, and 14 bases lay between the germline ends. The germline gives CDR1 SGHTA, CDR2 FQGNSA. The CDR3 bases are TGTGCCAGCAGCCCCTCAGGGTCGGCCACTGAAGCTTTCTTT. Encoded protein: CASSPSGSATEAFF.

The V and J genes are TRBV12-5 and TRBJ1-1, with no clear D. Trimming took off 1 base at V and 4 bases at J, with 10 bases between the two ends. The CDR3 has 14 amino acids. Per the germline V gene, CDR1 is LGHNT and CDR2 is FRNRAP. The CDR3 region is CASGLDGPATEAFF. CDR3 coding DNA: TGTGCTAGTGGTTTGGACGGACCTGCCACTGAAGCTTTCTTT.

The chain couples TRBV5-1 to TRBJ2-3; 7 positions agree with TRBD1. The CDR3 sequence is 15 residues long. Germline lookup yields CDR1 SGHRS and CDR2 YFSETQ. With 4 bases clipped from V and 0 bases from J, the junction kept 5 bases outside the gene matches. Written as DNA, the CDR3 is TGCGCCAGCAGCCATATGACAGGGAGCACAGATACGCAGTATTTT. Protein: CASSHMTGSTDTQYF.

The chain links TRBV19 to TRBJ2-3; TRBD2 aligns across 15 bases. The CDR3 consists of 17 residues. Trimming removed 5 bases from V and 2 bases from J; junction bases left unmatched: 5. Germline lookup yields CDR1 LNHDA and CDR2 SQIVND (reference sequence). This CDR3 is CASSRGLAGGNTDTQYF. CDR3 coding DNA: TGTGCCAGTAGTCGGGGACTAGCGGGGGGAAACACAGATACGCAGTATTTT.

V and J are TRBV7-9 and TRBJ1-1, with a weak D call TRBD1 (5 bases). CDR1 is SEHNR, CDR2 FQNEAQ, per germline (reference sequence). CDR3 length equals 14 residues. V lost 5 bases to trimming and J lost 1 base, with 11 bases between them. Here the CDR3 reads CASSAGTANTEAFF. The CDR3 region has the DNA TGTGCCAGCAGCGCCGGGACGGCGAACACTGAAGCTTTCTTT.

This clone was counted a single time. The V and J genes are TRBV19 and TRBJ2-3; 7 nucleotides align to TRBD2. V shed 0 bases, J shed 2 bases, and the junction held 2 bases outside the gene matches. Per germline, CDR1 LNHDA and CDR2 SQIVND (reference sequence). This CDR3 is built from 15 residues. The CDR3, as DNA: TGTGCCAGTAGTATAGAGGGACTACCCACAGATACGCAGTATTTT. This sequence encodes CASSIEGLPTDTQYF. The entire variable domain, with the rest obtained from reference TRBV19 and TRBJ2-3, is as follows: DGGITQSPKYLFRKEGQNVTLSCEQNLNHDAMYWYRQDPGQGLRLIYYSQIVNDFQKGDIAEGYSVSREKKESFPLTVTSAQKNPTAFYLCASSIEGLPTDTQYFGPGTRLTVL.

This chain joins TRBV19 and TRBJ2-3; no clear D. The V end was cut by 1 base, the J end by 3 bases, with 14 bases between. Germline V gives CDR1 LNHDA, CDR2 SQIVND (reference sequence). CDR3 length equals 16 residues. CDR3 sequence: CASSIAAVSATDTQYF. In nucleotides, the CDR3 is TGTGCCAGTAGTATAGCTGCGGTTTCCGCGACAGATACGCAGTATTTT.

The chain combines TRBV27 with TRBJ1-3, with 7 bases lining up with TRBD1. The ends lost 3 bases at V and 0 bases at J; junction bases unmatched: 8. There are 17 residues in the CDR3. The V gene's germline CDR1 is MNHEY and CDR2 SMNVEV (reference sequence). In DNA form, the CDR3 reads TGTGCCAGCAGTTTGACGGCAGGGGGGTTCTCTGGAAACACCATATATTTT. Its protein is CASSLTAGGFSGNTIYF.

This clone appeared many times. The V and J genes are TRBV12-3 or TRBV12-4 and TRBJ1-1; D uncertain. V was shortened by 8 bases and J by 2 bases, with 9 bases between the two germline ends. The CDR3 has 12 residues. The CDR3 coding sequence is TGTGCCAGCGGGCAGGCTAACACTGAAGCTTTCTTT. Residues: CASGQANTEAFF.

This sequence joins TRBV27 and TRBJ2-5; D unresolved. The V and J ends lost 2 bases and 5 bases respectively, with 12 bases between them. The CDR3 sequence is 14 residues long. Per germline, CDR1 MNHEY and CDR2 SMNVEV (reference sequence). The CDR3 region is CASSLSPQWETQYF. Here the CDR3 DNA reads TGTGCCAGCAGTTTAAGCCCCCAATGGGAGACCCAGTACTTC.

CDR3 bases: TGTGCCAGCAGTCGCAGGGATACCTACGAGCAGTACTTC. Its protein product is CASSRRDTYEQYF. The J gene is TRBJ2-7, the V gene TRBV12-3 or TRBV12-4; the D gene is possibly TRBD1 (5 bases). The V end was cut by 5 bases, the J end by 2 bases, with 10 bases between. This CDR3 has 13 residues.

The rearrangement links TRBV19 to TRBJ2-7; D not certain. Germline CDR1 and CDR2: LNHDA and SQIVND (reference sequence). The CDR3 consists of 15 residues. V was shortened by 5 bases and J by 2 bases, with 16 bases between the two germline ends. For the CDR3, the DNA is TGTGCCAGTAGTCCCGGACGCTTCCGGCCCTACGAGCAGTACTTC. Its protein is CASSPGRFRPYEQYF.

The genes are TRBV5-6 and TRBJ1-3; D is uncertain. V was trimmed by 4 bases and J by 4 bases, leaving 15 bases between them. Germline values: CDR1 SGHDT, CDR2 YYEEEE. The CDR3 extends over 15 amino acids. CDR3 bases: TGTGCCAGCAGCCCGGTCATCTCGGGAGGAAACACCATATATTTT. Protein product: CASSPVISGGNTIYF.

This clone was recorded only once. CDR3 loop: CASSQSGQFYEQYF. For the CDR3, the DNA is TGCGCCAGCAGCCAGTCGGGACAGTTCTACGAGCAGTACTTC. This chain connects TRBV4-1 to TRBJ2-7; TRBD1 matches 7 bases. Germline CDR1 is MGHRA and CDR2 is YSYEKL. Unmatched junction bases numbered 5, after V lost 3 bases and J lost 3 bases. The CDR3 length is 14 residues.

J is TRBJ2-7 and V is TRBV14; D is unclear. The V gene lost 5 bases and the J gene lost 3 bases, with 5 bases spanning the gap. From germline, CDR1 is SGHDN and CDR2 FVKESK. This CDR3 is built from 11 residues. The CDR3 sequence: CASSVNYEQYF. Here the CDR3 DNA reads TGTGCCAGCAGCGTGAACTACGAGCAGTACTTC. Full variable domain (missing parts from reference TRBV14 and TRBJ2-7): EAGVTQFPSHSVIEKGQTVTLRCDPISGHDNLYWYRRVMGKEIKFLLHFVKESKQDESGMPNNRFLAERTGGTYSTLKVQPAELEDSGVYFCASSVNYEQYFGPGTRLTVT.